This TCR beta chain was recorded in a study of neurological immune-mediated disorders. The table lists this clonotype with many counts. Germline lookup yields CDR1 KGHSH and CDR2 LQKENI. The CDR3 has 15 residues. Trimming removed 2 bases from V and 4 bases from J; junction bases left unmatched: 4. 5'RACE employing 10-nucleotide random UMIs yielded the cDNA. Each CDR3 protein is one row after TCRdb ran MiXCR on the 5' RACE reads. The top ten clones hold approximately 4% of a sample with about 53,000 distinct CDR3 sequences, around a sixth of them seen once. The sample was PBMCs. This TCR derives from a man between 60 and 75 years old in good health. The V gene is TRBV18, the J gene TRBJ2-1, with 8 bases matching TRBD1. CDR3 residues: CASSPVTGGYNEQFF. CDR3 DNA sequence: TGTGCCAGCTCACCAGTTACAGGGGGGTACAATGAGCAGTTCTTC.